This T cell receptor beta chain stems from a study of blood T cell repertoires in COVID-19. Study-level information: Some COVID-19 samples were acute and others convalescent; all came from the United States, Italy and Spain. Sample material is recorded as cDNA or gDNA derived from T cells, B-cell-depleted T cells, or PBMCs.

As processed by the authors: Amplification of reference gene primers was used by the study to estimate nucleated cell counts. Using immunoSEQ multiplex PCR, the repertoire was profiled, and TCRdb retains in-frame clones only, with some absent. V, J and clone size derive from that table, while D and trimming were established from the DNA sequence. The table shows approximately 290,000 clones, with about 88% occurring only once. V lost 0 bases and J 5 bases, leaving 8 bases between the germline ends. CDR1 and CDR2 (germline): LGHNA, YSLEER. The CDR3 runs 13 residues. The chain employs TRBV4-3 and TRBJ2-7, with D unclear. The specimen sequenced was peripheral blood. The sequence came from a woman aged 55-69 years with acute or convalescent COVID-19. CDR3 amino acids: CASSQDLVNEQYF. CDR3 coding DNA: TGCGCCAGCAGCCAAGATTTAGTTAACGAGCAGTACTTC.